Presented here are 11 T cell receptor beta chains from one specimen sequenced in a study of T cell repertoires in cytomegalovirus infection. In TCRdb, the reads were re-called with MiXCR into one record per CDR3 protein. The sample carries 300,000 to 400,000 distinct CDR3 sequences, 25% to 35% recorded once. These receptors have no known antigen. The sequences come from cultured PBMCs, collected from culture after CMV antigen stimulation. The origin of the receptors is a human donor in good health (CMV status not recorded). Some clones in this sample may be carry-over from other donors' samples.

This clonotype was observed at least ten times. The rearrangement joins TRBV7-2 to TRBJ2-5, with D unresolved. Germline lookup yields CDR1 SGHTA and CDR2 FQGNSA. The CDR3 runs to 14 residues. Trimming shortened V by 2 bases and J by 2 bases, and 9 bases separated the two germline ends. The CDR3 is CASSLRAAQETQYF. The CDR3 DNA is TGTGCCAGCAGCTTACGGGCAGCACAAGAGACCCAGTACTTC.

J is TRBJ2-7 and V is TRBV7-4, with 9 bases that match TRBD1. The CDR3 loop spans 15 amino acids. V trimming: 1 base; J trimming: 6 bases; junction bases outside the gene matches: 7. Germline lookup yields CDR1 SGHVT and CDR2 SQSDAQ. DNA for the CDR3: TGTGCCAGCAGCTTAGAGTGGACAGGGGCCGTCGAGCAGTACTTC. Its protein is CASSLEWTGAVEQYF.

V and J are TRBV7-3 and TRBJ1-5; D is unclear. Trimming took off 1 base at V and 2 bases at J, with 15 bases between the two ends. The CDR3 has 17 residues. Germline assignment: CDR1 SGHTA and CDR2 FQGTGA. CDR3 region: CASSLIRRVGGNQPQHF. Written as DNA, the CDR3 is TGTGCCAGCAGCTTAATTCGCCGGGTTGGGGGCAATCAGCCCCAGCATTTT.

CDR3 residues: CASRPDTVHEQYF. The CDR3 nucleotides are TGTGCCAGCAGACCCGACACAGTCCACGAGCAGTACTTC. The V gene is TRBV12-3 or TRBV12-4, the J gene TRBJ2-7; D unclear. The V and J ends lost 6 bases and 5 bases respectively, with 14 bases between them. The CDR3 length is 13 residues.

Ten or more counts support this clonotype. The chain links TRBV12-3 or TRBV12-4 to TRBJ1-6; weak D call: TRBD1 (6 bases). The CDR3 is 15 amino acids. V was cut by 1 base and J by 7 bases, with 11 bases left in between. The CDR3 DNA reads as TGTGCCAGCAGTTTAGGAGGACAGTGGAATTCACCCCTCCACTTT. It specifies CASSLGGQWNSPLHF.

This clonotype was counted a few times. The chain recombines TRBV28 with TRBJ2-7; D not resolved. The CDR3 contains 14 residues. Per germline, CDR1 MDHEN and CDR2 SYDVKM. The V end was cut by 2 bases, the J end by 2 bases, with 10 bases between. DNA of the CDR3: TGTGCCAGCAGTTTAGGTCTGCAGGCCTACGAGCAGTACTTC. This gives the protein CASSLGLQAYEQYF.

This clonotype was observed a few times. The J gene is TRBJ1-1, the V gene TRBV7-3, with TRBD1 matching 8 bases. V shed 5 bases and J 1 base; nucleotides not matched to a gene: 6. This CDR3 comprises 15 residues. Per the germline V gene, CDR1 is SGHTA and CDR2 is FQGTGA. The CDR3 DNA follows: TGTGCCAGCAGCGCGACGACAGGGGCGAACACTGAAGCTTTCTTT. It encodes CASSATTGANTEAFF.

A few counts support this clonotype. This sequence joins TRBV6-2 or TRBV6-3 and TRBJ1-6; 8 bases match TRBD1. Trimming removed 4 bases from V and 7 bases from J; junction bases left unmatched: 6. Germline V gene sequence: CDR1 MNHEY, CDR2 SVGEGT. This CDR3 is 15 amino acids long. CDR3 nucleotide sequence: TGTGCCAGCAGTTCATCCGGGACAGGAAATTCACCCCTCCACTTT. It encodes CASSSSGTGNSPLHF.

V gene TRBV10-3 combines with J gene TRBJ2-3; maybe TRBD1 (6 bases). Germline V gene data show CDR1 as ENHRY and CDR2 as SYGVKD. The CDR3 loop spans 14 amino acids. The V and J ends lost 3 bases and 2 bases respectively, with 9 bases between them. CDR3 loop: CAISDRGDTDTQYF. The CDR3 nucleotides are TGTGCCATCAGTGACAGGGGAGACACAGATACGCAGTATTTT.

The V call is TRBV20-1, the J call TRBJ2-1, with D tentatively TRBD1 or TRBD2 (6 bases each). V was clipped by 6 bases and J by 13 bases, with 31 bases between them. The V gene's germline CDR1 is DFQATT and CDR2 SNEGSKA (reference sequence). The CDR3 length is 16 residues. The CDR3 DNA reads as TGCAGTGCCCCCTCCGGTGGGTGGGTGCCGGGGGCCGGACAGTTCTTC. Translated, it gives CSAPSGGWVPGAGQFF.

This clonotype was detected only a few times. V and J are TRBV7-4 and TRBJ2-3; 10 bases align to TRBD2. The CDR3 contains 15 residues. Germline V gene data show CDR1 as SGHVT and CDR2 as SQSDAQ. V dropped 8 bases and J dropped 6; count of bases not matched to a gene: 11. The CDR3 coding sequence is TGTGCCAGCTGGACTAGCGGTCATTTCCGGGATACGCAGTATTTT. Its protein product is CASWTSGHFRDTQYF.